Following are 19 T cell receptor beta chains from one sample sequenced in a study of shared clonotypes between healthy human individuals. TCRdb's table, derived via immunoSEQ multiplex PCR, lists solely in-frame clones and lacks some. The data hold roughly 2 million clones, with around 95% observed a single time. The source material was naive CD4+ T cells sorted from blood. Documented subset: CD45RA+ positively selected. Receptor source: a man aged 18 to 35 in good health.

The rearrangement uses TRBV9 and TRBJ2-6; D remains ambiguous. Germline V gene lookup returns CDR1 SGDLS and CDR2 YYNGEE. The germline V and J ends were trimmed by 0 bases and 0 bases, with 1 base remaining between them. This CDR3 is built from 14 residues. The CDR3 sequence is CASSVVSGANVLTF. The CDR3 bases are TGTGCCAGCAGCGTAGTCTCTGGGGCCAACGTCCTGACTTTC.

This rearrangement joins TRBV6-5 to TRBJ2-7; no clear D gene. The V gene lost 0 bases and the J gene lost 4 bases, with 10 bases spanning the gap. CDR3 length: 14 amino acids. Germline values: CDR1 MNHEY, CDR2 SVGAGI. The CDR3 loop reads CASSYSPHGYEQYF. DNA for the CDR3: TGTGCCAGCAGTTACTCGCCCCACGGGTACGAGCAGTACTTC.

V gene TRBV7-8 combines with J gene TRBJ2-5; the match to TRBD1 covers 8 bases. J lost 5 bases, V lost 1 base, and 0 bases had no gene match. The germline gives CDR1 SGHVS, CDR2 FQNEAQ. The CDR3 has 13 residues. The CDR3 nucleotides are TGTGCCAGCAGCTTAGGGGACAGGGAGACCCAGTACTTC. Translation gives CASSLGDRETQYF.

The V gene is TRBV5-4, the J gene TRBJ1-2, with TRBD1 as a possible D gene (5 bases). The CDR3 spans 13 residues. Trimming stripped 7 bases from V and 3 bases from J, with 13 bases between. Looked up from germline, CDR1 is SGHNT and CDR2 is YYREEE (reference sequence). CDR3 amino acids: CASEGRVDYGYTF. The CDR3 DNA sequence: TGTGCCAGCGAAGGCAGGGTGGACTATGGCTACACCTTC.

The CDR3 region is CASSAPPERLMNTEAFF. DNA of the CDR3: TGTGCCAGCAGTGCCCCACCGGAACGTCTTATGAACACTGAAGCTTTCTTT. The chain links TRBV6-1 to TRBJ1-1; D unclear. This CDR3 region has 17 residues. The germline V gene encodes CDR1 MNHNS and CDR2 SASEGT. The germline V and J ends were trimmed by 4 bases and 0 bases, with 18 bases remaining between them.

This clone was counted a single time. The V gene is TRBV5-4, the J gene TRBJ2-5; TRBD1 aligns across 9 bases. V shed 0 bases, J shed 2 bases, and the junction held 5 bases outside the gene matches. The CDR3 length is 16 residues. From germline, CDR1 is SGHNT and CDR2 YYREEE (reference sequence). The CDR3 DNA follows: TGTGCCAGCAGCTTGGCTGGGACAGGGTGGCAAGAGACCCAGTACTTC. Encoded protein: CASSLAGTGWQETQYF.

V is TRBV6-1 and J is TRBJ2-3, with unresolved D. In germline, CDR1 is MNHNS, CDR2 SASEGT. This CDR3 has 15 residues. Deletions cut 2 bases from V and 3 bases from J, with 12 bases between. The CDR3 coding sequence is TGTGCCAGCAGTGAACGCCAGTGGGCTACAGATACGCAGTATTTT. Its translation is CASSERQWATDTQYF.

The CDR3 spells CASRQGTEQYF. The CDR3 DNA reads TGTGCCAGCAGACAGGGGACCGAGCAGTACTTC. V usage is TRBV6-1 and J usage is TRBJ2-7; 7 nucleotides align to TRBD1. The CDR3 contains 11 residues. Looked up from germline, CDR1 is MNHNS and CDR2 is SASEGT. Trimming removed 6 bases from V and 6 bases from J; junction bases left unmatched: 2.

DNA of the CDR3: TGTGCCAGCAGCCCGCGTCGGGAGTACGAGCAGTACTTC. Translated, it gives CASSPRREYEQYF. V is TRBV7-4 and J is TRBJ2-7, with a weak D call TRBD2 (6 bases). The V and J ends lost 5 bases and 4 bases respectively, with 12 bases between them. CDR3 size: 13 residues. Germline CDR1 and CDR2: SGHVT and SQSDAQ.

This CDR3 reads CASSHPGPHGKETQYF. The CDR3 DNA follows: TGTGCCAGCAGCCACCCCGGGCCCCACGGGAAAGAGACCCAGTACTTC. The V and J genes are TRBV11-2 and TRBJ2-5, with TRBD2 as a possible D gene (5 bases). V dropped 5 bases and J dropped 3 bases, with 19 bases sitting between them. This CDR3 has 16 amino acids. The germline CDR1 and CDR2 sequences are SGHAT and FQNNGV.

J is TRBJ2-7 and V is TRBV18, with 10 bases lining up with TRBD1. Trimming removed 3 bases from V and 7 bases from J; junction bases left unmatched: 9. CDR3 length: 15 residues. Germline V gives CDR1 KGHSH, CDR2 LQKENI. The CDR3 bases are TGTGCCAGCTCACCTGCGGCGGGACAGGGGAAGGAGCAGTACTTC. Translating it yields CASSPAAGQGKEQYF.

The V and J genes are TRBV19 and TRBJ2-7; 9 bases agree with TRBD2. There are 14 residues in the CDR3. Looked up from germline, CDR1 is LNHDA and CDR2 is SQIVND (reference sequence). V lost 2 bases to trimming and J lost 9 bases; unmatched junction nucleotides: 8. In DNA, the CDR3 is TGTGCCAGTAGTATACCGGGACTAGCAAACTCGCAGTACTTC. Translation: CASSIPGLANSQYF.

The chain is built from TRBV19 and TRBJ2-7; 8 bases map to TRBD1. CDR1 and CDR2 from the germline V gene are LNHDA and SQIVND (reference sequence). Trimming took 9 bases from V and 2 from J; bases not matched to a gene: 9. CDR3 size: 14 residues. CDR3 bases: TGTGCCAGCTCCCCGGACAGGGCGCCCTACGAGCAGTACTTC. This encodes CASSPDRAPYEQYF.

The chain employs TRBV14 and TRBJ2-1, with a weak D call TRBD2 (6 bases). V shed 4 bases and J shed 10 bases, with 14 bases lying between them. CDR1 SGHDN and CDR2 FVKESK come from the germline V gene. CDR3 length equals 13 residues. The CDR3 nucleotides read TGTGCCAGCAGCCTTCATAATAGCGGCGAGCAGTTCTTC. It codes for CASSLHNSGEQFF.

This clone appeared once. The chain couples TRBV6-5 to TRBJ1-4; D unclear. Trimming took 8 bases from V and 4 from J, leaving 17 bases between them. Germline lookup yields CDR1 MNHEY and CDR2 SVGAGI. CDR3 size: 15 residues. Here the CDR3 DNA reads TGTGCCAGCGGATCCCTTCCGTCAAGTAATGAAAAACTGTTTTTT. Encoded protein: CASGSLPSSNEKLFF.

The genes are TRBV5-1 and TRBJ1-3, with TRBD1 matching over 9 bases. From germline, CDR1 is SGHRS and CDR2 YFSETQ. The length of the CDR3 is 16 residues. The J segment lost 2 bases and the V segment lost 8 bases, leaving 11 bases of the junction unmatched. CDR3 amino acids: CASSRDRVLTGNTIYF. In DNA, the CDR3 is TGCGCCAGTTCCCGGGACAGGGTCTTAACTGGAAACACCATATATTTT.

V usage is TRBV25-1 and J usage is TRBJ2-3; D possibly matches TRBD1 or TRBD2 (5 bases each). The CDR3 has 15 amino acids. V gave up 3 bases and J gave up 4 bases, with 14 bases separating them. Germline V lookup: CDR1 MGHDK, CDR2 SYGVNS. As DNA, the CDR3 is TGTGCCAGCAGTGACCTCCGTGAGGGACCAGATACGCAGTATTTT. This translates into CASSDLREGPDTQYF.

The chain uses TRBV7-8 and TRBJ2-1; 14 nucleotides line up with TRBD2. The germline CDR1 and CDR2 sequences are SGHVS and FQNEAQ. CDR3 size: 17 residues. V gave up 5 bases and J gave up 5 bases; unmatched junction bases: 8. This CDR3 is CASSARLAGGPHNEQFF. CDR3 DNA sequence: TGTGCCAGCAGCGCCCGACTAGCGGGGGGGCCCCACAATGAGCAGTTCTTC.

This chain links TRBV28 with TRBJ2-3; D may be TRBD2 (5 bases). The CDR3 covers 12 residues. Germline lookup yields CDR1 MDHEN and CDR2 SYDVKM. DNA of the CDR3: TGTATCGTTGAGGGCACCACAGATACGCAGTATTTT. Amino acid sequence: CIVEGTTDTQYF.